A single sample is the source of the 12 T cell receptor beta chains below, sequenced in a study of T cell responses to AZD1222 COVID-19 vaccine. The protocol was immunoSEQ multiplex PCR, while the TCRdb copy is restricted to in-frame clones and leaves out a portion. The sample shows 130,000 or so clones, 84% of them seen only once. The specimen was peripheral blood, collected 28 days after the second AZD1222 dose. The receptors stem from an adult who received the AZD1222 COVID-19 vaccine.

A few counts support this clone. The CDR3 DNA reads TGTGCCAGCAGTTACGGGGACCTGTACCAAGAGACCCAGTACTTC. The encoded protein is CASSYGDLYQETQYF. The chain uses TRBV6-2 or TRBV6-3 and TRBJ2-5, with D perhaps TRBD1 or TRBD2 (5 bases each). CDR1 and CDR2 from the germline V gene are MNHEY and SVGEGT. The V and J ends lost 2 bases and 0 bases respectively, with 10 bases between them. The CDR3 contains 15 residues.

The chain combines TRBV7-9 with TRBJ1-2; 7 positions agree with TRBD1. J was trimmed by 0 bases and V by 5 bases; bases with no gene match: 3. This CDR3 contains 14 residues. CDR1 is SEHNR and CDR2 is FQNEAQ in the germline V gene (reference sequence). CDR3 amino acids: CASSPTGPNYGYTF. The CDR3 DNA reads as TGTGCCAGCAGCCCGACAGGGCCTAACTATGGCTACACCTTC.

The rearrangement joins TRBV6-5 to TRBJ2-7; D call uncertain. With 0 bases removed from V and 3 bases from J, the gap between germline ends came to 9 bases. The germline gives CDR1 MNHEY, CDR2 SVGAGI. CDR3 length: 14 amino acids. DNA of the CDR3: TGTGCCAGCAGTTACTCACCGCGAAACTACGAGCAGTACTTC. Its protein is CASSYSPRNYEQYF.

The chain joins TRBV5-5 to TRBJ1-6; TRBD1 aligns across 10 bases. The length of the CDR3 is 13 residues. Germline-derived CDR1 and CDR2 are SGHKS and YYEKEE (reference sequence). V was pared by 9 bases and J by 7 bases, with 4 bases of the junction left unmatched. The CDR3 is CATDRGLNSPLHF. The CDR3 nucleotides read TGTGCCACTGACAGGGGGCTGAATTCACCCCTCCACTTT.

The count of this clone is one. The DNA for the CDR3 is TGTGCCAGCAGCTTCAGTCCCGGGACAGGGTCCGAGCAGTACTTC. Its protein is CASSFSPGTGSEQYF. The chain combines TRBV9 with TRBJ2-7; TRBD1 aligns across 9 bases. Trimming cost V 4 bases and J 6 bases; bases outside gene matches: 11. This CDR3 region has 15 residues. CDR1 is SGDLS and CDR2 is YYNGEE in the germline V gene.

The J gene is TRBJ1-2, the V gene TRBV6-5; 7 bases are shared with TRBD1. There are 13 residues in the CDR3. Germline CDR1 reads MNHEY; CDR2 reads SVGAGI. V dropped 6 bases and J dropped 7; count of bases not matched to a gene: 8. The CDR3 DNA reads TGTGCCAGCAGACGGACAGGCAGCCCTGGCTACACCTTC. Protein sequence: CASRRTGSPGYTF.

The chain has TRBV5-1 and TRBJ1-6, with 9 bases fitting TRBD1. V trimming: 3 bases; J trimming: 7 bases; junction bases outside the gene matches: 8. The CDR3 spans 16 residues. Germline CDR1 SGHRS, CDR2 YFSETQ. In DNA form, the CDR3 reads TGCGCCAGCAGCTCGGGGGACAGGGTGGGAAATTCACCCCTCCACTTT. Protein product: CASSSGDRVGNSPLHF. The whole variable domain, remainder taken from reference TRBV5-1 and TRBJ1-6, is KAGVTQTPRYLIKTRGQQVTLSCSPISGHRSVSWYQQTPGQGLQFLFEYFSETQRNKGNFPGRFSGRQFSNSRSEMNVSTLELGDSALYLCASSSGDRVGNSPLHFGNGTRLTVT.

The genes are TRBV7-6 and TRBJ1-2; possible D gene TRBD1, 5 bases. Germline values: CDR1 SGHVS, CDR2 FNYEAQ. The CDR3 is made up of 14 amino acids. Trimming removed 5 bases at V and 4 bases at J, with 14 bases between. CDR3 bases: TGTGCCAGCAGCCCAGGGAGGCAGCCCTATGGCTACACCTTC. Its translation: CASSPGRQPYGYTF.

This clone came up once. One end of the junction does not line up with germline, which may come from a read error. This rearrangement joins TRBV10-3 to TRBJ2-5; the match to TRBD2 covers 10 bases. The CDR3 is made up of 16 amino acids. Germline CDR1 and CDR2: ENHRY and SYGVKD. CDR3 sequence: CAISEFERGGKEAQYF. CDR3 DNA: TGTGCCATCAGTGAGTTTGAGCGGGGGGGCAAAGAGGCCCAGTACTTC.

This chain uses TRBV5-1 with TRBJ1-1; maybe TRBD1 (5 bases). With 2 bases removed from V and 1 base from J, the gap between germline ends came to 9 bases. There are 14 residues in the CDR3. In germline, CDR1 is SGHRS, CDR2 YFSETQ. The CDR3 DNA reads as TGCGCCAGCAGCTTTGGGGGACGGAACACTGAAGCTTTCTTT. Its protein product is CASSFGGRNTEAFF. Full variable domain (missing parts from reference TRBV5-1 and TRBJ1-1): KAGVTQTPRYLIKTRGQQVTLSCSPISGHRSVSWYQQTPGQGLQFLFEYFSETQRNKGNFPGRFSGRQFSNSRSEMNVSTLELGDSALYLCASSFGGRNTEAFFGQGTRLTVV.

This rearrangement joins TRBV12-1 to TRBJ1-5; the D call TRBD1 from the table was never checked on the DNA. TRBV12-1 is classified as a pseudogene. The CDR3 is 17 residues long. The chain's CDR3 is CASSFPGQGEFYQPQHF. The CDR3 coding sequence is TGTGCCAGCAGCTTTCCCGGACAGGGCGAGTTTTATCAGCCCCAGCATTTT.

This clone has a single count. The J gene is TRBJ2-2, the V gene TRBV2; possible D gene TRBD2, 5 bases. Germline V gives CDR1 SNHLY, CDR2 FYNNEI. The CDR3 is made up of 14 amino acids. Trimming pared 7 bases from V and 4 bases from J, leaving 13 bases between. DNA for the CDR3: TGTGCCAGCACCCAAAAGAGCGGCACCGGGGAGCTGTTTTTT. It encodes CASTQKSGTGELFF. The variable domain in full, completed from reference TRBV2 and TRBJ2-2, reads EPEVTQTPSHQVTQMGQEVILRCVPISNHLYFYWYRQILGQKVEFLVSFYNNEISEKSEIFDDQFSVERPDGSNFTLKIRSTKLEDSAMYFCASTQKSGTGELFFGEGSRLTVL.